This T cell receptor (beta chain) was identified in a study of T cell repertoires in cytomegalovirus infection (dated by TCRdb to 2018 to 2020). About the study as a whole: Alongside well-studied HLA-B-restricted epitopes, the peptide stimulations were aimed at recently identified HLA-C-restricted CMV epitopes, whose presentation resists viral immunomodulation. The HLA type of each donor mattered for the analysis, because public TCR beta signatures pointed to carriage of CMV infection along with the matching HLA type.

Beyond this particular receptor, the publication reports: In both this cohort and an independent cohort of under 450 donors, the cumulative frequency of public TCR beta family members distinguished carriers of CMV infection plus the relevant HLA type. In the ex vivo response, HLA-C-restricted CMV-specific TCR beta clonotypes were dominant, and in two of eight donors the single most frequent clonotype came from this HLA-C-restricted group.

The reads were generated on an Illumina HiSeq 1500. In TCRdb, the public reads were trimmed at Q25 with fastp and aligned with MiXCR, with productive beta chains retained. When rows share a CDR3 protein, they turn into one entry using the most common DNA and genes. For this sample there are some 920,000 distinct CDR3 sequences; approximately 32% appear just once. Together, the top ten hold 13% of the sample. Concerning this clonotype itself: The antigen this receptor binds is unknown. Qualities for individual bases were not recorded, and no much larger clone is one base off.

Measured from the cysteine to the phenylalanine, the CDR3 is 16 residues long. The sequence is cut down to CDR3 DNA, 48 bases in frame from base 1. Looking up the germline V gene (reference sequence) yields CDR1 MNHNY and CDR2 SVGAGI. The V end gives up 0 bases and the J end 2 bases, leaving 5 bases in the junction not matched to a gene. This sample's treatment or condition label indicates: in vitro stimulation with specific CMV peptide epitopes to enrich CMV-specific T cells. This sample comprised cultured CD8+ T cells from PBMCs, obtained from culture after CMV antigen stimulation. The V and J segments used are TRBV6-6 and TRBJ2-5; 8 middle bases align to TRBD1. This receptor was obtained from a human donor in good health (CMV status not recorded). Some clones in this sample may be carry-over from other donors' samples. The DNA sequence follows: TGTGCCAGCAGTTACTCGTACAGGGGGATTCAAGAGACCCAGTACTTC. It translates to CASSYSYRGIQETQYF.